These T cell receptor beta chains were read from a single sample in a study of blood T cell repertoires in COVID-19. This table comes from immunoSEQ multiplex PCR, and its TCRdb copy is limited to in-frame clones, with some not included. Among about 200,000 clones listed, 86% were seen once. The sample taken for sequencing was peripheral blood. These receptors were taken from a woman between 70 and 85 years old with acute or convalescent COVID-19. The CDR3 runs from the conserved cysteine through the conserved F or W. A D gene is named only where the DNA matches it firmly. Clone size is shown for a subset of rows, as once, few, many or a class of expanded clone.

>NA|TRBV5-8|TRBJ1-1|NA
TGTGCCAGCAGCTTGGGGGCCGGGGTGAACACTGAAGCTTTCTTT
CASSLGAGVNTEAFF
>TRBD2|TRBV7-3|TRBJ2-3|NA
TGTGCCAGCAGTCCGACTAGCGGTCGTAGCACAGATACGCAGTATTTT
CASSPTSGRSTDTQYF
>TRBD1|TRBV2|TRBJ1-4|NA
TGTGCCAGCAGTGCCCAGGACAGGGTTGAAAAACTGTTTTTT
CASSAQDRVEKLFF
>TRBD2|TRBV19|TRBJ2-1|NA
TGTGCCAGTAGTCTCACTAGCGGGAGGGCCTACAATGAGCAGTTCTTC
CASSLTSGRAYNEQFF
>NA|TRBV28|TRBJ1-1|NA
TGTGCCACCTCCGGGTCAATGAACACTGAAGCTTTCTTT
CATSGSMNTEAFF
>NA|TRBV3-1/TRBV3-2|TRBJ1-1|NA
TGTGCCAGCAGCCAATTACCACGGAGACAGTTAAACACTGAAGCTTTCTTT
CASSQLPRRQLNTEAFF
>NA|TRBV10-2|TRBJ2-7|NA
TGCGCCAGCAGTGAGACAGGAGTGACCTACGAGCAGTACTTC
CASSETGVTYEQYF
>NA|TRBV5-1|TRBJ1-2|NA
TGCGCCAGCAGCTTGGCCCCCGGGAGTTCTAACTATGGCTACACCTTC
CASSLAPGSSNYGYTF
>NA|TRBV5-1|TRBJ2-5|NA
TGCGCCAGCAGCTCCTACTACGGTGGGACCCAGTACTTC
CASSSYYGGTQYF
>NA|TRBV27|TRBJ1-2|NA
TGTGCCAGCAGTCCCCTTGGGGGGAACTATGGCTACACCTTC
CASSPLGGNYGYTF
>TRBD1|TRBV27|TRBJ1-4|NA
TGTGCCAGCAGTCCGGACAGGCGGGGAGATGAAAAACTGTTTTTT
CASSPDRRGDEKLFF
>TRBD1|TRBV12-3/TRBV12-4|TRBJ2-7|NA
TGTGCCAGCAGTTTTGGAACAGGGGGCGAGCAGTACTTC
CASSFGTGGEQYF
>NA|TRBV6-5|TRBJ1-3|NA
TGTGCCAGCAGTTCCGGGGCAGGGGCCGGAAACACCATATATTTT
CASSSGAGAGNTIYF
>NA|TRBV7-3|TRBJ2-1|NA
TGTGCCAGCAGCTTAATTAGTCGGGTACTCGGCGGTAATGAGCAGTTCTTC
CASSLISRVLGGNEQFF
>NA|TRBV7-8|TRBJ2-1|NA
TGTGCCAGCAGCTTCAATCCAGGGGGGAATGAGCAGTTCTTC
CASSFNPGGNEQFF
>NA|TRBV2|TRBJ1-5|NA
TGTGCCAGCAGTGCAGGGTTAGATCAGCCCCAGCATTTT
CASSAGLDQPQHF
>NA|TRBV5-4|TRBJ2-7|NA
TGTGCCAGCAGCTTGCAGGCCCCAACCTACGAGCAGTACTTC
CASSLQAPTYEQYF
>TRBD1|TRBV5-1|TRBJ1-4|NA
TGCGCCAGCAGCCGGGAACAGGGGGCAGGTGAAAAACTGTTTTTT
CASSREQGAGEKLFF
>TRBD1|TRBV18|TRBJ1-6|few
TGTGCCAGCTCACCGAGGGACAGGGGAGGTTCACCCCTCCACTTT
CASSPRDRGGSPLHF
>TRBD1|TRBV10-3|TRBJ2-7|NA
TGTGCCATCAGCGAAGGACAGGGGGCCTCCTACGAGCAGTACTTC
CAISEGQGASYEQYF